The rows below give T cell receptor beta chains drawn from one sample of a study of control samples from healthy donors and cancer patients. Only in-frame clones appear in the TCRdb table, and some are missing; sequencing was by immunoSEQ multiplex PCR. The sample shows about 180,000 clones, around 91% of them seen only once. Source material: blood. The receptors here all came from a woman in her fifties or sixties in good health. Each CDR3 is given with its conserved first and last residue. D genes are given only for firm matches. Clone size is stated in some rows and not others, as once, few, many or a class when expanded.

cdr3_length,clone_size,j_call,d_call,v_call,cdr3_aa,cdr3_nt
13,NA,TRBJ1-2,NA,TRBV10-3,CAISEQGGYGYTF,TGTGCCATCAGTGAACAGGGTGGCTATGGCTACACCTTC
14,NA,TRBJ1-1,NA,TRBV7-9,CASSLEGVGTEAFF,TGTGCCAGCAGCTTAGAAGGGGTAGGCACTGAAGCTTTCTTT
14,NA,TRBJ1-2,TRBD1,TRBV2,CASSESPGQGWNTF,TGTGCCAGCAGTGAATCACCGGGACAGGGTTGGAACACCTTC
17,NA,TRBJ2-5,TRBD2,TRBV9,CASNQGVLREGQETQYF,TGTGCCAGCAACCAAGGGGTTCTCAGGGAGGGTCAAGAGACCCAGTACTTC
16,NA,TRBJ2-7,TRBD1,TRBV24-1,CATSDAGQGSLYEQYF,TGTGCCACCAGTGATGCCGGACAGGGCTCCCTCTACGAGCAGTACTTC
15,NA,TRBJ2-3,NA,TRBV5-1,CASSPQGLVTDTQYF,TGCGCCAGCAGCCCCCAGGGGCTGGTCACAGATACGCAGTATTTT
12,NA,TRBJ1-2,NA,TRBV12-3/TRBV12-4,CASSPIPFGYTF,TGTGCCAGCAGCCCAATTCCGTTCGGCTACACCTTC
16,NA,TRBJ2-1,TRBD2,TRBV5-6,CASSLVGLAGNNEQFF,TGTGCCAGCAGCTTGGTGGGACTAGCGGGGAACAATGAGCAGTTCTTC
13,NA,TRBJ1-1,TRBD1,TRBV10-3,CATRQGAGTEAFF,TGTGCCACTCGACAGGGAGCGGGCACTGAAGCTTTCTTT
20,NA,TRBJ2-2,TRBD2,TRBV9,CASSFNPGLAGIEGTGELFF,TGTGCCAGCAGCTTCAATCCTGGACTAGCGGGCATTGAGGGCACCGGGGAGCTGTTTTTT
13,NA,TRBJ1-1,NA,TRBV7-7,CASSLAENTEAFF,TGTGCCAGCAGCTTAGCGGAGAACACTGAAGCTTTCTTT
16,NA,TRBJ2-7,NA,TRBV19,CASRSPGTGSSYEQYF,TGTGCCAGTAGATCCCCGGGGACGGGGAGCTCCTACGAGCAGTACTTC
15,once,TRBJ2-3,TRBD2,TRBV3-1/TRBV3-2,CASSLGLAVTDTQYF,TGTGCCAGCAGCCTGGGACTAGCGGTCACAGATACGCAGTATTTT
13,NA,TRBJ1-2,NA,TRBV3-1/TRBV3-2,CASSQDRTYGYTF,TGTGCCAGCAGCCAAGATCGTACCTATGGCTACACCTTC
20,NA,TRBJ2-4,TRBD2,TRBV30,CAGKTTGTSGGAIAKNIQYF,TGTGCCGGGAAGACCACAGGGACTAGCGGGGGGGCGATAGCCAAAAACATTCAGTACTTC
14,NA,TRBJ2-3,NA,TRBV9,CASSLVGGTDTQYF,TGTGCCAGCAGCCTAGTCGGCGGCACAGATACGCAGTATTTT
13,NA,TRBJ1-1,NA,TRBV7-9,CASSTPQGRGAFF,TGTGCCAGCAGCACCCCACAGGGCAGAGGAGCTTTCTTT
15,NA,TRBJ2-2,TRBD2,TRBV29-1,CSVVWLAGPTGELFF,TGCAGCGTTGTTTGGCTAGCGGGCCCCACCGGGGAGCTGTTTTTT
12,NA,TRBJ2-1,NA,TRBV5-1,CASSVQGNEQFF,TGCGCCAGCAGCGTACAGGGCAATGAGCAGTTCTTC
11,NA,TRBJ2-1,NA,TRBV20-1,CSATSGPEQFF,TGCAGTGCTACCTCGGGACCTGAGCAGTTCTTC
14,NA,TRBJ2-5,NA,TRBV9,CASSVIGGLETQYF,TGTGCCAGCAGCGTAATCGGGGGGCTAGAGACCCAGTACTTC
15,NA,TRBJ2-7,TRBD2,TRBV7-2,CASSYLSGGAYEQYF,TGTGCCAGCAGCTATCTGTCCGGGGGGGCGTACGAGCAGTACTTC
14,NA,TRBJ2-2,NA,TRBV4-2,CASSQDPNTGELFF,TGTGCCAGCAGCCAAGATCCGAACACCGGGGAGCTGTTTTTT
15,NA,TRBJ2-2,TRBD1,TRBV14,CASSRQGILTGELFF,TGTGCCAGCAGCCGACAGGGTATCCTCACCGGGGAGCTGTTTTTT
15,NA,TRBJ1-5,NA,TRBV6-2/TRBV6-3,CASSLRQVGNQPQHF,TGTGCCAGCAGCCTGAGACAGGTGGGCAATCAGCCCCAGCATTTT
20,NA,TRBJ1-3,NA,TRBV28,CASSPIGSSFLGLSGNTIYF,TGTGCCAGCAGTCCAATCGGGTCGTCCTTTCTGGGGCTCTCTGGAAACACCATATATTTT
13,NA,TRBJ2-7,TRBD1,TRBV13,CASSLDDRDEQYF,TGTGCCAGCAGCTTAGACGACAGGGACGAGCAGTACTTC
15,NA,TRBJ2-7,TRBD1,TRBV29-1,CSVEYRDRTSYEQYF,TGCAGCGTTGAGTACCGGGACAGGACTTCCTACGAGCAGTACTTC
16,NA,TRBJ1-1,TRBD1,TRBV18,CASSPTGQAMNTEAFF,TGTGCCAGCTCACCAACGGGACAGGCCATGAACACTGAAGCTTTCTTT
15,NA,TRBJ2-5,NA,TRBV28,CASSHRTLLQETQYF,TGTGCCAGCAGCCACCGGACCCTCCTTCAAGAGACCCAGTACTTC
16,NA,TRBJ2-6,NA,TRBV16,CASSLLSSSGANVLTF,TGTGCCAGCAGCCTTCTCTCAAGCTCTGGGGCCAACGTCCTGACTTTC
17,NA,TRBJ2-7,NA,TRBV9,CASSVGPRGRVDYEQYF,TGTGCCAGCAGCGTAGGCCCCCGAGGCAGGGTTGACTACGAGCAGTACTTC
13,NA,TRBJ1-1,NA,TRBV11-3,CASSLDRDGGAFF,TGTGCCAGCAGCTTAGATCGGGATGGGGGAGCTTTCTTT
13,NA,TRBJ2-7,TRBD2,TRBV6-5,CASKFGGSYEQYF,TGTGCCAGCAAATTCGGGGGGTCCTACGAGCAGTACTTC
15,NA,TRBJ1-4,TRBD1,TRBV5-1,CASSLRGRGGEKLFF,TGCGCCAGCAGCTTGCGGGGCAGGGGGGGTGAAAAACTGTTTTTT
14,NA,TRBJ2-5,TRBD2,TRBV14,CASSPVAGQETQYF,TGTGCCAGCAGCCCGGTAGCGGGTCAAGAGACCCAGTACTTC
18,NA,TRBJ2-1,TRBD1,TRBV30,CAWSPLNSYRGINNEQFF,TGTGCCTGGAGTCCCTTAAATTCGTACAGGGGAATTAACAATGAGCAGTTCTTC
13,once,TRBJ1-6,NA,TRBV6-1,CASSEGLTSPLHF,TGTGCCAGCAGTGAGGGGCTCACCTCACCCCTCCACTTT
15,NA,TRBJ1-1,TRBD1,TRBV7-3,CASSLTTGSITEAFF,TGTGCCAGCAGCTTAACGACAGGGTCAATCACTGAAGCTTTCTTT
16,once,TRBJ2-5,NA,TRBV2,CASSRPGTKGGETQYF,TGTGCCAGCAGTAGACCCGGGACAAAGGGGGGAGAGACCCAGTACTTC
18,NA,TRBJ1-3,TRBD1,TRBV19,CASSIDPGQGKIGNTIYF,TGTGCCAGTAGTATAGATCCGGGACAGGGGAAGATTGGAAACACCATATATTTT
13,NA,TRBJ2-2,NA,TRBV6-2/TRBV6-3,CATSGLFAGELFF,TGTGCCACCAGCGGGTTATTTGCCGGGGAGCTGTTTTTT
15,NA,TRBJ1-2,NA,TRBV5-1,CASTIFLGSDYGYTF,TGCGCCAGCACCATCTTTTTGGGGTCTGACTATGGCTACACCTTC
15,NA,TRBJ2-1,TRBD2,TRBV2,CASTGLAGHYNEQFF,TGTGCCAGCACGGGACTAGCGGGGCACTACAATGAGCAGTTCTTC
14,NA,TRBJ2-1,TRBD2,TRBV20-1,CSASPGLAMTEQFF,TGCAGTGCTAGTCCGGGACTAGCGATGACTGAGCAGTTCTTC
13,few,TRBJ1-2,NA,TRBV30,CAWSQMMGYGYTF,TGTGCCTGGAGTCAGATGATGGGCTATGGCTACACCTTC
19,NA,TRBJ2-3,NA,TRBV3-1/TRBV3-2,CASSHPGGGDSSPTDTQYF,TGTGCCAGCAGCCATCCCGGCGGCGGGGACTCGTCCCCCACAGATACGCAGTATTTT
13,once,TRBJ2-3,NA,TRBV29-1,CSVGGSGTDTQYF,TGCAGCGTTGGGGGGAGTGGCACAGATACGCAGTATTTT
12,NA,TRBJ1-2,TRBD1,TRBV19,CASSRQGGGYTF,TGTGCCAGTAGCAGACAGGGGGGCGGCTACACCTTC
12,NA,TRBJ1-1,NA,TRBV18,CASSPDRSEAFF,TGTGCCAGCTCCCCCGACAGATCCGAAGCTTTCTTT